This passage covers 16 T cell receptor beta chains from one sample sequenced in a study of blood T cell repertoires in COVID-19. TCRdb keeps only in-frame clones here, not all; method: immunoSEQ multiplex PCR. The sample records around 170,000 clones, 80% to 90% being singletons. The sample consisted of peripheral blood. The receptors stem from a man aged 50 to 60 with active or convalescent COVID-19.

The chain uses TRBV5-1 and TRBJ2-1; D unclear. This CDR3 spans 14 amino acids. Germline V CDR1 and CDR2: SGHRS, YFSETQ. Deletions cut 0 bases from V and 4 bases from J, with 8 bases between. CDR3 nucleotide sequence: TGCGCCAGCAGCTTGGCAGCTAGTTACAATGAGCAGTTCTTC. This codes for CASSLAASYNEQFF.

The chain links TRBV23-1 to TRBJ2-7; 9 bases match TRBD1. TRBV23-1 is given ORF status, its function remaining uncertain. The J segment lost 6 bases and the V segment lost 3 bases, leaving 15 bases of the junction unmatched. The CDR3 is made up of 17 amino acids. The CDR3 DNA reads TGCGCCAGCAGTCATCACGCCGGGACAGGGACGGATCGCGAGCAGTACTTC. Protein product: CASSHHAGTGTDREQYF.

The chain is built from TRBV28 and TRBJ2-5; a possible D gene is TRBD1 (6 bases). There are 13 residues in the CDR3. Between the trimmed V and J ends, which lost 2 bases and 4 bases, there was a span of 8 bases. Germline V lookup: CDR1 MDHEN, CDR2 SYDVKM. In DNA form, the CDR3 reads TGTGCCAGCAGTTTACGACAGGTAGAGACCCAGTACTTC. Protein product: CASSLRQVETQYF. The full variable domain, with the rest looked up from reference TRBV28 and TRBJ2-5, is DVKVTQSSRYLVKRTGEKVFLECVQDMDHENMFWYRQDPGLGLRLIYFSYDVKMKEKGDIPEGYSVSREKKERFSLILESASTNQTSMYLCASSLRQVETQYFGPGTRLLVL.

This chain uses TRBV3-1 (or the pseudogene TRBV3-2) with TRBJ1-6, with TRBD1 identical over 10 bases. Germline trimming cut 4 bases from V and 9 bases from J; bases unmatched to any gene: 3. The CDR3 covers 14 residues. Germline V CDR1 and CDR2: LGHDT, YNNKEL (reference sequence). CDR3 sequence reads: CASSPRTGGSPLHF. The CDR3 DNA reads TGTGCCAGCAGCCCCAGGACAGGGGGTTCACCCCTCCACTTT.

This chain joins TRBV18 and TRBJ2-2, with a weak D call TRBD1 (5 bases). Trimming removed 3 bases from V and 6 bases from J, with 17 bases in between. Germline assignment: CDR1 KGHSH and CDR2 LQKENI. The CDR3 loop spans 16 amino acids. For the CDR3, the DNA is TGTGCCAGCTCACCGCAGCCAGGGTCGGTACCCGGGGAGCTGTTTTTT. It codes for CASSPQPGSVPGELFF.

This clone was observed a few times. The gene calls are TRBV3-1 (or the pseudogene TRBV3-2) and TRBJ2-1; TRBD2 aligns across 7 bases. CDR3 length equals 14 residues. Per germline, CDR1 LGHDT and CDR2 YNNKEL (reference sequence). The ends lost 1 base at V and 8 bases at J; junction bases unmatched: 5. CDR3 DNA: TGTGCCAGCAGCCAAGGACTAGCTTCCGATGAGCAGTTCTTC. It yields the protein CASSQGLASDEQFF.

The rearrangement links TRBV7-3 to TRBJ2-7; perhaps TRBD2 as D (5 bases). This CDR3 is 14 amino acids long. Germline CDR1 SGHTA, CDR2 FQGTGA. Trimming took 2 bases from V and 1 from J, leaving 9 bases between them. This CDR3 reads CASSLQGGSYEQYF. In DNA, the CDR3 is TGTGCCAGCAGCTTACAAGGAGGATCCTACGAGCAGTACTTC.

The chain combines TRBV2 with TRBJ2-5; 9 nucleotides match TRBD1. Germline trimming cut 8 bases from V and 3 bases from J; bases unmatched to any gene: 1. This CDR3 contains 12 residues. From germline, CDR1 is SNHLY and CDR2 FYNNEI. CDR3 bases: TGTGCCAGCTGGACAGGGGAAGAGACCCAGTACTTC. Translating gives CASWTGEETQYF.

The chain recombines TRBV30 with TRBJ1-2; no firm D call. The CDR3 contains 13 residues. Trimming took 4 bases from V and 8 from J, leaving 17 bases between them. CDR1 is GTSNPN, CDR2 SVGIG, per germline (reference sequence). This CDR3 reads CAWIYGGIGGYTF. The CDR3 DNA reads as TGTGCCTGGATCTATGGAGGCATAGGCGGCTACACCTTC.

The rearrangement joins TRBV19 to TRBJ1-4, with D possibly being TRBD1 (6 bases). With 4 bases removed from V and 7 bases from J, the gap between germline ends came to 13 bases. Germline loops: CDR1 LNHDA, CDR2 SQIVND (reference sequence). This CDR3 has 14 amino acids. The CDR3 sequence: CASSTRDIFEKLFF. In DNA, the CDR3 is TGTGCCAGTAGTACCCGGGACATATTTGAAAAACTGTTTTTT.

The rearrangement uses TRBV7-2 and TRBJ1-5, with D possibly matching TRBD1 (5 bases). The CDR3 loop spans 13 amino acids. Germline CDR1 and CDR2: SGHTA and FQGNSA. Trimming shortened V by 5 bases and J by 4 bases, and 9 bases separated the two germline ends. The CDR3 nucleotides are TGTGCCAGCAGCACACGACAGAATCAGCCCCAGCATTTT. This gives the protein CASSTRQNQPQHF.

This chain connects TRBV29-1 to TRBJ2-7; 8 positions match TRBD1. V trimming: 5 bases; J trimming: 5 bases; junction bases outside the gene matches: 5. The CDR3 totals 12 residues. Germline V gene lookup returns CDR1 SQVTM and CDR2 ANQGSEA. Here the CDR3 DNA reads TGCAGCGTTTGGCAGGGGGCCGACGAGCAGTACTTC. Its translation: CSVWQGADEQYF.

The chain is built from TRBV3-1 (or the pseudogene TRBV3-2) and TRBJ1-1; a weak D match, TRBD1 (5 bases). Trimming took 2 bases from V and 1 from J, leaving 8 bases between them. The CDR3 length is 14 residues. The germline CDR1 and CDR2 sequences are LGHDT and YNNKEL (reference sequence). CDR3 bases: TGTGCCAGCAGCCAAAGCCAGGGGAACACTGAAGCTTTCTTT. Protein sequence: CASSQSQGNTEAFF.

As concerns this clone: Other nucleotide sequences in the sample specify the same CDR3. V gene TRBV6-5 combines with J gene TRBJ2-7; the match to TRBD1 covers 9 bases. The germline V gene has CDR1 MNHEY and CDR2 SVGAGI. V gave up 6 bases and J gave up 4 bases; unmatched junction bases: 7. The length of the CDR3 is 14 residues. The CDR3 coding sequence is TGTGCCAGCAGGGGACAGGGAGATCCGTACGAGCAGTACTTC. Its protein product is CASRGQGDPYEQYF.

The chain carries TRBV7-3 and TRBJ1-1; D is unresolved. The germline V gene has CDR1 SGHTA and CDR2 FQGTGA. Trimming pared 5 bases from V and 11 bases from J, leaving 18 bases between. This CDR3 is built from 13 residues. The CDR3 nucleotides read TGTGCCAGCAGCCAAGAGGCCGGGGAGTGGGCTTTCTTT. It encodes CASSQEAGEWAFF.

Here the CDR3 DNA reads TGTGCCAGCACCTCCCCGCCCGGGACTAGCGGGGGGGGCGGGGAGCTGTTTTTT. Translation gives CASTSPPGTSGGGGELFF. The rearrangement links TRBV28 to TRBJ2-2; 16 bases are shared with TRBD2. Trimming removed 7 bases from V and 7 bases from J; junction bases left unmatched: 12. Germline lookup yields CDR1 MDHEN and CDR2 SYDVKM. This CDR3 is 18 amino acids long.